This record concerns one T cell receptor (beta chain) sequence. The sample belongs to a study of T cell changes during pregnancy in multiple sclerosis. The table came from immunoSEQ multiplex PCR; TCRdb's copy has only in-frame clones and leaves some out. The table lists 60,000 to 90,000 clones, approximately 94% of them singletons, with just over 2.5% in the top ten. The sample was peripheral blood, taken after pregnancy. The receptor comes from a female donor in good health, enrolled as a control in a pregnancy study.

The CDR3 DNA follows: TGTGCCAGCAGCTCGGGGACTAGCGGTTACACCGGGGAGCTGTTTTTT. Translation gives CASSSGTSGYTGELFF. The chain joins TRBV11-1 to TRBJ2-2; TRBD2 matches 11 bases. V gave up 4 bases and J gave up 3 bases; unmatched junction bases: 4. This CDR3 contains 16 residues. The germline CDR1 and CDR2 sequences are SGHAT and FQDESV (reference sequence).